This T cell receptor (beta chain) was captured in a study of radiation and T cells in renal cell carcinoma. About the study: Nephrectomy followed 15 Gy stereotactic body radiation by 4 weeks. Study-wide points: Pretreatment tumor biopsies were lacking, so baseline clonotypes are unknown.

In its sample, this clone was seen once. Its cognate antigen is unknown. TCRdb's copy holds only in-frame clones and misses some; the assay was immunoSEQ multiplex PCR. Of about 130,000 clones listed, 82% are singletons. As for time point: baseline pretreatment blood. Regarding treatment: 15 Gy SBRT to primary tumor, nephrectomy 4 weeks later. Serial blood draws occurred at baseline and 2 and 4 weeks post-SBRT. The CDR3 has 15 residues. Germline values: CDR1 SEHNR, CDR2 FQNEAQ (reference sequence). V trimming: 7 bases; J trimming: 5 bases; junction bases outside the gene matches: 12. The chain uses TRBV7-9 and TRBJ2-7; 9 positions match TRBD1. The sequence was obtained from a woman aged 60-75 years with renal cell carcinoma. The specimen comprised blood, sampled from a patient whose treatment included radiotherapy and nephrectomy. CDR3 nucleotides: TGTGCCAGCACGGAACTGTGGGGACAGGGTGACGAGCAGTACTTC. Amino acids: CASTELWGQGDEQYF.